Presented here are 21 T cell receptor beta chains from one specimen sequenced in a study of T cell repertoires in cytomegalovirus infection. Their antigens remain unidentified. TCRdb passed the reads through MiXCR, listing each CDR3 protein once. The table records around 900,000 distinct CDR3 sequences, around 31% of them present only once. Here the sequenced sample was cultured CD8+ T cells from PBMCs, taken from culture after CMV antigen stimulation. The receptors come from a human donor in good health (CMV status not recorded). Some clones in this sample may be carry-over from other donors' samples.

With regard to this clonotype: This likely comes from a read error, as the CDR3 has no conserved phenylalanine or tryptophan at its end. The rearrangement joins TRBV12-3 or TRBV12-4 to TRBJ1-1, with D possibly being TRBD1 (5 bases). Trimming stripped 10 bases from V and 0 bases from J, with 9 bases between. This CDR3 comprises 12 residues. The CDR3 bases are TGTGCCAACGGAGGGGTGAACACTGAAGCTTTCTCT. It encodes CANGGVNTEAFS.

The J gene is TRBJ1-2, the V gene TRBV19, with 9 bases identical to TRBD1. CDR3 length equals 15 residues. Trimming cost V 9 bases and J 8 bases; bases outside gene matches: 16. Germline V CDR1 and CDR2: LNHDA, SQIVND (reference sequence). The CDR3 loop is CASAGTGRPGHGYTF. The DNA of the CDR3 is TGTGCCAGCGCCGGGACAGGGAGGCCTGGCCACGGCTACACCTTC.

The V and J genes are TRBV7-8 and TRBJ1-1; D may be TRBD1 (6 bases). The V and J ends lost 0 bases and 6 bases respectively, with 14 bases between them. Germline V gene data show CDR1 as SGHVS and CDR2 as FQNEAQ. The CDR3 runs 15 residues. The CDR3 loop is CASSLAAGDSPEAFF. The CDR3 DNA follows: TGTGCCAGCAGCTTAGCTGCAGGGGACTCCCCTGAAGCTTTCTTT.

The rearrangement joins TRBV9 to TRBJ1-2; D is uncertain. CDR1 is SGDLS and CDR2 is YYNGEE in the germline V gene. The CDR3 covers 14 residues. Trimming removed 0 bases from V and 3 bases from J, with 9 bases in between. The CDR3 DNA sequence: TGTGCCAGCAGCGTAGGCCGGGCCGACTATGGCTACACCTTC. Its protein product is CASSVGRADYGYTF.

The genes are TRBV5-4 and TRBJ2-1; TRBD1 is a possible D gene (6 bases). Germline V gives CDR1 SGHNT, CDR2 YYREEE (reference sequence). V lost 1 base to trimming and J lost 1 base, with 9 bases between them. CDR3 length: 15 residues. The CDR3 sequence is CASSLRGMSYNEQFF. The CDR3, as DNA: TGTGCCAGCAGCTTGAGGGGGATGTCCTACAATGAGCAGTTCTTC.

The CDR3 spells CASSEKRGITGELFF. The CDR3 DNA is TGTGCCAGCAGTGAGAAGCGGGGGATCACCGGGGAGCTGTTTTTT. The chain couples TRBV2 to TRBJ2-2; TRBD2 matches 8 bases. CDR3 length: 15 residues. Trimming at V came to 3 bases and at J to 4 bases, leaving 4 bases not matched to a gene. Germline V gives CDR1 SNHLY, CDR2 FYNNEI.

Only a few counts were recorded for this clonotype. This sequence joins TRBV27 and TRBJ2-5, with D perhaps TRBD2 (7 bases). The germline V gene encodes CDR1 MNHEY and CDR2 SMNVEV (reference sequence). The CDR3 runs to 14 residues. Trimming pared 1 base from V and 5 bases from J, leaving 11 bases between. The CDR3 region is CASSLYGGLETQYF. The CDR3 bases are TGTGCCAGCAGTTTATACGGGGGGCTGGAGACCCAGTACTTC.

The V gene is TRBV27, the J gene TRBJ2-7; 7 nucleotides align to TRBD2. Germline trimming cut 5 bases from V and 3 bases from J; bases unmatched to any gene: 10. This CDR3 comprises 15 residues. Looked up from germline, CDR1 is MNHEY and CDR2 is SMNVEV (reference sequence). Here the CDR3 DNA reads TGTGCCAGCAGTCCTGACCCGGGAGGTGACTACGAGCAGTACTTC. Translation: CASSPDPGGDYEQYF.

The chain has TRBV14 and TRBJ2-7, with 8 positions matching TRBD1. This CDR3 spans 15 amino acids. The germline CDR1 and CDR2 sequences are SGHDN and FVKESK. The J segment lost 5 bases and the V segment lost 1 base, leaving 7 bases of the junction unmatched. CDR3 DNA sequence: TGTGCCAGCAGCCAAGGGCAGGGGGCTAGCAACGAGCAGTACTTC. Translated: CASSQGQGASNEQYF. The full variable domain, rest sourced from reference TRBV14 and TRBJ2-7, is EAGVTQFPSHSVIEKGQTVTLRCDPISGHDNLYWYRRVMGKEIKFLLHFVKESKQDESGMPNNRFLAERTGGTYSTLKVQPAELEDSGVYFCASSQGQGASNEQYFGPGTRLTVT.

This clonotype was detected a few times. The rearrangement joins TRBV15 to TRBJ2-1, with 8 bases aligning to TRBD2. From germline, CDR1 is LNHNV and CDR2 YYDKDF (reference sequence). With V trimmed by 2 bases and J by 5 bases, 5 bases remained unmatched. The CDR3 contains 15 residues. CDR3 coding DNA: TGTGCCACCAGCAGAATCGGGGGGGCGGACAATGAGCAGTTCTTC. This encodes CATSRIGGADNEQFF.

This clonotype has only one observation. The chain recombines TRBV7-6 with TRBJ1-1, with a weak D call TRBD1 (6 bases). V was trimmed by 6 bases and J by 7 bases, leaving 15 bases between them. Looked up from germline, CDR1 is SGHVS and CDR2 is FNYEAQ. The CDR3 is 13 residues long. The CDR3 sequence: CASRSYRDGEAFF. The CDR3 bases are TGTGCCAGCAGATCTTACAGGGATGGTGAAGCTTTCTTT.

The sample holds one count of this clonotype. The chain uses TRBV7-2 and TRBJ2-7, with 16 bases fitting TRBD2. The V gene end was trimmed by 8 bases and the J gene end by 7 bases; junction bases not matched to a gene: 11. This CDR3 contains 16 residues. Germline values: CDR1 SGHTA, CDR2 FQGNSA. CDR3 in DNA: TGTGCCAGCCCTAGAGGGACTAGCGGGGGGGCGCAGGAGCAGTACGTC. Its translation: CASPRGTSGGAQEQYV.

This clonotype was seen more than once but under ten times. The genes are TRBV7-9 and TRBJ2-7; a possible D gene is TRBD1 (6 bases). Germline V gene sequence: CDR1 SEHNR, CDR2 FQNEAQ (reference sequence). Deletions cut 7 bases from V and 6 bases from J, with 13 bases between. The CDR3 has 12 amino acids. CDR3 nucleotide sequence: TGTGCCAGCACCGCCGCAGGGGTCGAGCAGTACTTC. Residues: CASTAAGVEQYF.

The V and J genes are TRBV6-1 and TRBJ1-1; D is ambiguous. The CDR3 is 15 amino acids. V lost 7 bases and J 3 bases, leaving 18 bases between the germline ends. Germline V CDR1 and CDR2: MNHNS, SASEGT. The CDR3 region is CASMRRWSQDTEAFF. CDR3 nucleotide sequence: TGTGCCAGCATGCGAAGATGGTCTCAAGACACTGAAGCTTTCTTT.

In its sample, this clonotype was seen a few times. The V and J genes are TRBV7-6 and TRBJ2-3; D unclear. Trimming removed 1 base at V and 4 bases at J, with 15 bases between. Germline assignment: CDR1 SGHVS and CDR2 FNYEAQ. The CDR3 runs to 16 residues. The CDR3 DNA sequence: TGTGCCAGCAGCTTAGGTGTCGACACCTGGGCAGATACGCAGTATTTT. It translates to CASSLGVDTWADTQYF.

The chain is built from TRBV7-9 and TRBJ1-3; TRBD1 matches 8 bases. Germline values: CDR1 SEHNR, CDR2 FQNEAQ (reference sequence). The CDR3 runs 16 residues. Germline trimming cut 2 bases from V and 1 base from J; bases unmatched to any gene: 4. Here the CDR3 reads CASSLLQGASGNTIYF. Here the CDR3 DNA reads TGTGCCAGCAGCTTACTTCAGGGGGCGTCTGGAAACACCATATATTTT.

This clonotype was counted a few times. The chain links TRBV7-8 to TRBJ1-2; D unclear. Trimming took off 2 bases at V and 5 bases at J, with 15 bases between the two ends. The CDR3 loop spans 15 amino acids. Germline V gives CDR1 SGHVS, CDR2 FQNEAQ. The CDR3, as DNA: TGTGCCAGCAGCTTAAGTGCAGCTACTAGATATGGCTACACCTTC. Its translation: CASSLSAATRYGYTF.

The chain links TRBV27 to TRBJ1-1, with unresolved D. The V end lost 5 bases, the J end lost 4 bases, and 14 bases lay between the germline ends. This CDR3 spans 14 amino acids. CDR1 MNHEY and CDR2 SMNVEV come from the germline V gene (reference sequence). CDR3 DNA: TGTGCCAGCAGTCCCCAGATACCCGGCACTGAAGCTTTCTTT. As protein: CASSPQIPGTEAFF.

This clonotype was seen a handful of times. V gene TRBV5-1 combines with J gene TRBJ2-5; TRBD1 might be the D (6 bases). Germline V CDR1 and CDR2: SGHRS, YFSETQ. The CDR3 extends over 14 amino acids. V shed 1 base and J shed 0 bases, with 7 bases lying between them. As DNA, the CDR3 is TGCGCCAGCAGCTTGTGGACAGACCAAGAGACCCAGTACTTC. It specifies CASSLWTDQETQYF.

V and J are TRBV7-3 and TRBJ1-1; 9 bases match TRBD1. CDR3 length: 17 residues. Trimming at V came to 3 bases and at J to 7 bases, leaving 15 bases not matched to a gene. CDR1 SGHTA and CDR2 FQGTGA come from the germline V gene. The CDR3 DNA reads as TGTGCCAGCAGCTTGCGCGGGGGGAGACAGGGGGTAGTTGAAGCTTTCTTT. Its translation is CASSLRGGRQGVVEAFF.

The chain is built from TRBV19 and TRBJ1-1; D is uncertain. CDR3 length: 16 amino acids. Germline V gives CDR1 LNHDA, CDR2 SQIVND (reference sequence). V lost 0 bases and J lost 0, with 11 bases in between. The CDR3 sequence: CASSIDTVGVNTEAFF. The DNA of the CDR3 is TGTGCCAGTAGTATAGATACGGTGGGCGTGAACACTGAAGCTTTCTTT.